These 18 T cell receptor beta chains originate from one sample sequenced in a study of regulatory T cells in long-lasting Graves disease. Time point specified: persistent/refractory GD, antithyroid drugs over 5 years with positive TRAb. TCR sequences were obtained from RNA taken from PBMCs. TCR beta libraries were built with iRepertoire HTBI primers and Arm-PCR of CDR3 regions. MiXCR, run by TCRdb on the multiplex PCR reads, gives a single entry per CDR3 protein. The sample includes 400,000 or so distinct CDR3 sequences, less than 25% of them seen just once. The specimen comprised peripheral blood mononuclear cells (PBMCs), sampled when the disease was refractory, from a patient treated with antithyroid drugs. The receptors here all came from a female donor with Graves disease.

J is TRBJ1-1 and V is TRBV6-5; D remains ambiguous. Trimming left V 2 bases short and J 8 bases short, with 12 bases between. The CDR3 sequence is 13 residues long. In germline, CDR1 is MNHEY, CDR2 SVGAGI. The CDR3 protein is CASSYRSGLEAFF. The CDR3 nucleotides are TGTGCCAGCAGTTACCGGAGTGGCTTAGAAGCTTTCTTT.

Ten or more counts support this clonotype. The V gene is TRBV6-1, the J gene TRBJ2-7; D unclear. In germline, CDR1 is MNHNS, CDR2 SASEGT. The ends were cut back, 9 bases at V and 0 bases at J, with 9 bases in the middle. The CDR3 consists of 12 residues. CDR3 DNA: TGTGCCAGGAAAAGGACCTCCTACGAGCAGTACTTC. Protein sequence: CARKRTSYEQYF.

This clonotype was observed many times. The chain recombines TRBV12-3 or TRBV12-4 with TRBJ1-2; 8 bases match TRBD1. This CDR3 region has 15 residues. V gave up 7 bases and J gave up 0 bases; unmatched junction bases: 7. The CDR3 loop is CASKPGQGANYGYTF. The CDR3 DNA reads TGTGCCAGCAAACCCGGACAGGGCGCTAACTATGGCTACACCTTC.

This clonotype was recorded a few times. The chain has TRBV7-9 and TRBJ2-5; perhaps TRBD1 as D (6 bases). The germline V gene has CDR1 SEHNR and CDR2 FQNEAQ (reference sequence). CDR3 size: 15 residues. The V end lost 2 bases, the J end lost 2 bases, and 12 bases lay between the germline ends. CDR3 amino acids: CASSLRGQRQETQYF. CDR3 nucleotides: TGTGCCAGCAGCTTACGGGGACAAAGACAAGAGACCCAGTACTTC.

A remark on this clonotype: This may be a read error, as it is one base from a much larger clone. This sequence joins TRBV9 and TRBJ2-7; either TRBD1 or TRBD2 may supply D (5 bases each). The CDR3 is 17 residues long. Germline values: CDR1 SGDLS, CDR2 YYNGEE. The CDR3 loop is CASTPKWGRVGSHEQYF. The CDR3 nucleotides are TGTGCCAGCACCCCTAAGTGGGGACGGGTGGGCTCCCACGAGCAGTACTTC.

V and J are TRBV2 and TRBJ2-2; 14 bases align to TRBD2. This CDR3 has 15 amino acids. With 5 bases clipped from V and 7 bases from J, the junction kept 3 bases outside the gene matches. The germline gives CDR1 SNHLY, CDR2 FYNNEI. CDR3 sequence (DNA): TGTGCCAGCAGTAGACTAGCGGGAGGGTTCGGGGAGCTGTTTTTT. It yields the protein CASSRLAGGFGELFF.

There are a few counts of this clonotype. Sequence at one end of the junction differs from germline and may be a read error. The chain is built from TRBV10-3 and TRBJ2-5; 7 bases agree with TRBD2. Germline CDR1 ENHRY, CDR2 SYGVKD. There are 13 residues in the CDR3. The CDR3 protein is CAISGNEAGESHF. DNA for the CDR3: TGTGCCATCAGTGGAAATGAGGCGGGAGAATCGCACTTC.

The chain joins TRBV6-6 to TRBJ1-4, with D possibly being TRBD1 (5 bases). The CDR3 consists of 17 residues. Trimming removed 0 bases from V and 2 bases from J, with 13 bases in between. Germline V gene data show CDR1 as MNHNY and CDR2 as SVGAGI (reference sequence). CDR3 loop: CASSYSSPGGTNEKLFF. The CDR3 region has the DNA TGTGCCAGCAGTTACTCGAGTCCTGGGGGGACTAATGAAAAACTGTTTTTT.

This clonotype was found many times. The chain is built from TRBV28 and TRBJ1-1, with D possibly matching TRBD1 (5 bases). Germline CDR1 is MDHEN and CDR2 is SYDVKM. Trimming removed 3 bases at V and 2 bases at J, with 19 bases between. This CDR3 spans 17 amino acids. The CDR3 coding sequence is TGTGCCAGCAGTTTCCCTACCTCCCGGACAAGTAACACTGAAGCTTTCTTT. Protein sequence: CASSFPTSRTSNTEAFF.

This clonotype turned up a few times. A much larger clone is a single base away; this may be a read error. V gene TRBV24-1 combines with J gene TRBJ2-5; tentatively, D is TRBD2 (5 bases). The length of the CDR3 is 15 residues. Germline values: CDR1 KGHDR, CDR2 SFDVKD. The CDR3 sequence is CATSGLHAGQETQYF. CDR3 bases: TGTGCCACCAGTGGTTTGCACGCGGGTCAAGAGACCCAGTACTTC.

The chain combines TRBV4-1 with TRBJ2-1; D is perhaps TRBD2 (5 bases). V shed 6 bases and J shed 15 bases, with 15 bases lying between them. The CDR3 length is 11 residues. Per the germline V gene, CDR1 is MGHRA and CDR2 is YSYEKL. The CDR3 DNA follows: TGCGCCAGCAGTGAGGGTTGGGTTCGGTTCTTC. Its protein is CASSEGWVRFF.

This chain joins TRBV20-1 and TRBJ2-6, with no clear D. Germline lookup yields CDR1 DFQATT and CDR2 SNEGSKA (reference sequence). Trimming took 0 bases from V and 2 from J, leaving 5 bases between them. The CDR3 has 14 amino acids. The CDR3, as DNA: TGCAGTGCTAGAGACGGCACTGGGGCCAACGTCCTGACTTTC. Its translation: CSARDGTGANVLTF.

This clonotype was seen just once. At one end the junction does not follow the germline gene, possibly because of a read error. The chain joins TRBV7-6 to TRBJ1-5, with D uncertain. The CDR3 is 16 residues long. From germline, CDR1 is SGHVS and CDR2 FNYEAQ. CDR3 protein: CAGSLADRGGNQPQHF. The CDR3 DNA sequence: TGTGCCGGCAGCTTAGCGGACCGAGGTGGCAATCAGCCCCAGCATTTT.

This clonotype has a handful of counts. The chain has TRBV12-3 or TRBV12-4 and TRBJ1-5; D ambiguous. V was trimmed by 3 bases and J by 11 bases, leaving 11 bases between them. CDR3 size: 12 residues. The CDR3 DNA sequence: TGTGCCAGCAGTTTGCGGGCGGGAACCCAGCATTTT. Translating gives CASSLRAGTQHF.

The chain has TRBV7-2 and TRBJ2-7; possible D gene TRBD2, 6 bases. CDR3 length: 15 amino acids. Trimming left V 6 bases short and J 0 bases short, with 15 bases between. Germline V gene lookup returns CDR1 SGHTA and CDR2 FQGNSA. CDR3 loop: CASSSHSGDSYEQYF. The CDR3 DNA reads TGTGCCAGCAGTTCGCACTCGGGGGACTCCTACGAGCAGTACTTC.

This clonotype has more than one count but fewer than ten. V usage is TRBV7-9 and J usage is TRBJ2-1; TRBD1 agrees at 7 bases. The CDR3 consists of 13 residues. Germline assignment: CDR1 SEHNR and CDR2 FQNEAQ (reference sequence). V gave up 5 bases and J gave up 4 bases; unmatched junction bases: 2. The CDR3 sequence: CASSGGQYNEQFF. For the CDR3, the DNA is TGTGCCAGCAGCGGGGGACAGTACAATGAGCAGTTCTTC.

This clonotype has a count of ten or more. The chain has TRBV28 and TRBJ1-2; D gene unclear. The CDR3 is made up of 15 amino acids. Trimming stripped 4 bases from V and 0 bases from J, with 12 bases between. Germline-derived CDR1 and CDR2 are MDHEN and SYDVKM. The CDR3 DNA is TGTGCCAGCAGTTCGCCGACATACTCTAACTATGGCTACACCTTC. Translated: CASSSPTYSNYGYTF.

There are many counts of this clonotype. The chain employs TRBV28 and TRBJ2-7, with 10 bases fitting TRBD1. The CDR3 runs 16 residues. Germline V CDR1 and CDR2: MDHEN, SYDVKM. With 6 bases clipped from V and 2 bases from J, the junction kept 10 bases outside the gene matches. The CDR3 spells CASSLPRTGGTYEQYF. The CDR3 DNA follows: TGTGCCAGCAGCCTCCCCCGGACAGGGGGAACCTACGAGCAGTACTTC.